The rows below give T cell receptor beta chains drawn from one sample of a study of blood T cell repertoires in COVID-19. Clones were read by immunoSEQ multiplex PCR, and TCRdb kept only the in-frame ones, dropping some. The table lists roughly 290,000 clones, around 87% of them singletons. The sequencing sample was made of PBMCs or T cells enriched from blood (not recorded which). These receptors originate from a woman in her late teens or twenties with acute COVID-19. Each CDR3 is given with its conserved first and last residue. Fields, in order: clone size, J gene, V gene, D gene, CDR3 DNA, CDR3 protein. The D gene is left open where the match is weak. Expanded clones get a size class; other rows say once, few or many, or leave the size out.

clone size: -; J gene: TRBJ2-7; V gene: TRBV2; D gene: -; CDR3 DNA: TGTGCCAGCACGGCAGGGAACTACGAGCAGTACTTC; CDR3 protein: CASTAGNYEQYF
clone size: -; J gene: TRBJ2-3; V gene: TRBV6-2/TRBV6-3; D gene: TRBD2; CDR3 DNA: TGTGCCAGCAGTTACGGTGGGCTAGCGGGAGTAGCGGCAGATACGCAGTATTTT; CDR3 protein: CASSYGGLAGVAADTQYF
clone size: -; J gene: TRBJ2-3; V gene: TRBV7-2; D gene: -; CDR3 DNA: TGTGCCAGCAGGCGAGGACTCTTTCCCAACCCAGACACAGATACGCAGTATTTT; CDR3 protein: CASRRGLFPNPDTDTQYF
clone size: -; J gene: TRBJ2-7; V gene: TRBV9; D gene: -; CDR3 DNA: TGTGCCAGCAGCCCAAAAACAGGAAGGGGAGAGCAGTACTTC; CDR3 protein: CASSPKTGRGEQYF
clone size: once; J gene: TRBJ1-5; V gene: TRBV19; D gene: -; CDR3 DNA: TGTGCCAGTAGTATAGGAAATAGCGGTCGGCCCCAGCATTTT; CDR3 protein: CASSIGNSGRPQHF
clone size: -; J gene: TRBJ1-4; V gene: TRBV5-4; D gene: -; CDR3 DNA: TGTGCCAGCAGCCGAAAAGACAGGCCTAATGAAAAACTGTTTTTT; CDR3 protein: CASSRKDRPNEKLFF
clone size: few; J gene: TRBJ1-2; V gene: TRBV5-1; D gene: -; CDR3 DNA: TGCGCCAGCAGCTTGAGCCCGGACACCCCTTATGGCTACACCTTC; CDR3 protein: CASSLSPDTPYGYTF
clone size: -; J gene: TRBJ1-2; V gene: TRBV5-6; D gene: -; CDR3 DNA: TGTGCCAGCAGCTTGGCCCGGGGATTCGCTAACTATGGCTACACCTTC; CDR3 protein: CASSLARGFANYGYTF
clone size: once; J gene: TRBJ1-2; V gene: TRBV11-1; D gene: -; CDR3 DNA: TGTGCCAGCAGCATGTACCGGGACAAGGCTAACTATGGCTACACCTTC; CDR3 protein: CASSMYRDKANYGYTF
clone size: few; J gene: TRBJ2-1; V gene: TRBV5-1; D gene: TRBD1; CDR3 DNA: TGCGCCAGCAGTCCGTGGACAGGGTTAGACAATGAGCAGTTCTTC; CDR3 protein: CASSPWTGLDNEQFF
clone size: -; J gene: TRBJ2-7; V gene: TRBV5-1; D gene: TRBD2; CDR3 DNA: TGCGCCAGCAGTTCGCTAGCGGGAGGGCCGCACGAGCAGTACTTC; CDR3 protein: CASSSLAGGPHEQYF
clone size: once; J gene: TRBJ2-7; V gene: TRBV9; D gene: -; CDR3 DNA: TGTGCCAGCAGCGTAGCCACAGGGATCCCCTACGAGCAGTACTTC; CDR3 protein: CASSVATGIPYEQYF
clone size: -; J gene: TRBJ2-3; V gene: TRBV24-1; D gene: -; CDR3 DNA: TGTGCCACCAGTGACAAAACAGGTCGGAGCACAGATACGCAGTATTTT; CDR3 protein: CATSDKTGRSTDTQYF
clone size: -; J gene: TRBJ1-3; V gene: TRBV7-2; D gene: -; CDR3 DNA: TGTGCCAGCAGCCCAGAATTGGTTTTGAACACCATATATTTT; CDR3 protein: CASSPELVLNTIYF
clone size: -; J gene: TRBJ1-2; V gene: TRBV6-2/TRBV6-3; D gene: TRBD1; CDR3 DNA: TGTGCCAGCAGTTCTCGGGACAGGGGGCTTTTCGGCTACACCTTC; CDR3 protein: CASSSRDRGLFGYTF
clone size: -; J gene: TRBJ2-7; V gene: TRBV29-1; D gene: TRBD2; CDR3 DNA: TGCAGCGTTGATGAGACTAGCGGGGGTGGTGGGCAGTACTTC; CDR3 protein: CSVDETSGGGGQYF
clone size: -; J gene: TRBJ2-5; V gene: TRBV7-9; D gene: TRBD2; CDR3 DNA: TGTGCCAGCAGCTTAGGGGAGGGGATACGCCAAGAGACCCAGTACTTC; CDR3 protein: CASSLGEGIRQETQYF
clone size: -; J gene: TRBJ1-1; V gene: TRBV9; D gene: TRBD1; CDR3 DNA: TGTGCCAGCAGCATAACAGGGGAGGACACTGAAGCTTTCTTT; CDR3 protein: CASSITGEDTEAFF
clone size: -; J gene: TRBJ1-6; V gene: TRBV15; D gene: -; CDR3 DNA: TGTGCCACCAGCGGAGAACAGCTAACGAATAATTCACCCCTCCACTTT; CDR3 protein: CATSGEQLTNNSPLHF
clone size: -; J gene: TRBJ2-1; V gene: TRBV2; D gene: TRBD1; CDR3 DNA: TGTGCCAGTAGGACAGGCGATGTGGGCAATGAGCAGTTCTTC; CDR3 protein: CASRTGDVGNEQFF
clone size: -; J gene: TRBJ2-7; V gene: TRBV4-1; D gene: TRBD2; CDR3 DNA: TGCGCCAGCAGCCAACTAATAGGGGGGCCCACTAGCGGGAGGGGTTCTTACGAGCAGTACTTC; CDR3 protein: CASSQLIGGPTSGRGSYEQYF
clone size: -; J gene: TRBJ1-1; V gene: TRBV4-2; D gene: -; CDR3 DNA: TGTGCCAGCAGCCAAACCGGGGGGCTTGAAGCTTTCTTT; CDR3 protein: CASSQTGGLEAFF
clone size: -; J gene: TRBJ2-5; V gene: TRBV18; D gene: -; CDR3 DNA: TGTGCCAGCTCATTCAGGCCAAATCAAGAGACCCAGTACTTC; CDR3 protein: CASSFRPNQETQYF
clone size: -; J gene: TRBJ1-2; V gene: TRBV2; D gene: -; CDR3 DNA: TGTGCCAGGAGGGGGGGGCCGGATGGCTACACCTTC; CDR3 protein: CARRGGPDGYTF
clone size: -; J gene: TRBJ2-7; V gene: TRBV29-1; D gene: -; CDR3 DNA: TGCAGCGTTTTATGGTTGAGGAACGAGCAGTACTTC; CDR3 protein: CSVLWLRNEQYF
clone size: -; J gene: TRBJ1-1; V gene: TRBV7-7; D gene: TRBD1; CDR3 DNA: TGTGCTAGCAGCTTAGCGGTGTTAGGGGACAGGGGGATCATGAACACTGAAGCTTTCTTT; CDR3 protein: CASSLAVLGDRGIMNTEAFF
clone size: -; J gene: TRBJ2-7; V gene: TRBV28; D gene: -; CDR3 DNA: TGTGCCAGCAGTCACGATAGCGGAAGCTCCTACGAGCAGTACTTC; CDR3 protein: CASSHDSGSSYEQYF
clone size: -; J gene: TRBJ1-4; V gene: TRBV18; D gene: -; CDR3 DNA: TGTGCCAGCTCAAGCCTTCGGGGAGGGACTAATGAAAAACTGTTTTTT; CDR3 protein: CASSSLRGGTNEKLFF
clone size: -; J gene: TRBJ2-5; V gene: TRBV19; D gene: TRBD2; CDR3 DNA: TGTGCCAGTAGTCCGTACACTAGCGGTCAAGAGACCCAGTACTTC; CDR3 protein: CASSPYTSGQETQYF
clone size: -; J gene: TRBJ1-1; V gene: TRBV7-2; D gene: -; CDR3 DNA: TGTGCCAGCAGCTCGGGACGGGGGAGAGTGAACACTGAAGCTTTCTTT; CDR3 protein: CASSSGRGRVNTEAFF
clone size: -; J gene: TRBJ1-6; V gene: TRBV4-3; D gene: -; CDR3 DNA: TGCGCCAGCAGCCAAGATCAGGGTAGGGAATCACCCCTCCACTTT; CDR3 protein: CASSQDQGRESPLHF
clone size: -; J gene: TRBJ1-2; V gene: TRBV27; D gene: -; CDR3 DNA: TGTGCCAGCAGTTTATCGTGGACAGCGAACTATGGCTACACCTTC; CDR3 protein: CASSLSWTANYGYTF
clone size: -; J gene: TRBJ2-5; V gene: TRBV4-1; D gene: TRBD2; CDR3 DNA: TGCGCCAGCAGCCGCTCCGGGACTAGCGGGCTGACGGGGCAAGAGACCCAGTACTTC; CDR3 protein: CASSRSGTSGLTGQETQYF
clone size: once; J gene: TRBJ1-1; V gene: TRBV12-3/TRBV12-4; D gene: -; CDR3 DNA: TGTGCCAGTGCACGGCGGTCGGACACTGAAGCTTTCTTT; CDR3 protein: CASARRSDTEAFF
clone size: -; J gene: TRBJ2-1; V gene: TRBV12-3/TRBV12-4; D gene: -; CDR3 DNA: TGTGCCAGCAGCCGAGACAACTACAATGAGCAGTTCTTC; CDR3 protein: CASSRDNYNEQFF